What follows describes a single T cell receptor (beta chain). The data are from a study of blood T cell repertoires in COVID-19. Study summary: PBMCs, B-cell-depleted T cells, or T cells provided the cDNA or gDNA that made up the material.

Which cohort a participant joined came from the clinical history participants gave. Resolution of symptoms, clearance, or two negative PCRs was present in recovered Cohort 3 donors. In the source study's methods: Nucleated cell number was recorded as an estimate derived from reference gene primer amplification. Here immunoSEQ multiplex PCR was the method, and the copy in TCRdb shows in-frame clones only, minus some. The V and J calls and the clone size are those of that table, but D and trimming were determined from the DNA. The table shows about 220,000 clones, with approximately 80% occurring only once. The sequenced sample consisted of PBMCs or T cells enriched from blood (not recorded which). The sequence was obtained from a man in his forties or fifties who had recovered from COVID-19.

CDR3 region: CASSLYGREGPQHF. The CDR3 region has the DNA TGTGCCAGCAGCTTGTATGGGAGGGAAGGGCCCCAGCATTTT. The J gene is TRBJ1-5, the V gene TRBV5-6; D is unclear. This CDR3 is built from 14 residues. Trimming took off 1 base at V and 9 bases at J, with 14 bases between the two ends. Germline V lookup: CDR1 SGHDT, CDR2 YYEEEE.